This entry lists 22 T cell receptor beta chains sequenced from one sample in a study of Ad26.COV2.S vaccination and SARS-CoV-2 variants. The treatment denotes: around 19 received Ad26.COV2.S at low or high dose, single or two shots; about 5 received placebo; per-sample allocation not given. At day 63 after the first vaccine or placebo injection, samples were drawn. Only in-frame clones appear in the TCRdb table, and some are missing; sequencing was by immunoSEQ multiplex PCR. This sample has about half a million clones, with about 88% found just once. The source was peripheral blood, collected in a trial of Ad26.COV2.S vaccine versus placebo. The receptors originated from a person aged 18-65 years who received the Ad26.COV2.S COVID-19 vaccine or a placebo.

Remarks on this clone: Other DNA sequences in this sample translate to the same CDR3. This chain uses TRBV19 with TRBJ2-1; D is unclear. Per the germline V gene, CDR1 is LNHDA and CDR2 is SQIVND (reference sequence). Trimming removed 1 base at V and 7 bases at J, with 2 bases between. The CDR3 covers 11 residues. The CDR3 sequence: CASSIGNEQFF. In DNA form, the CDR3 reads TGTGCCAGTAGTATAGGGAATGAGCAGTTCTTC.

The CDR3 sequence: CATEAAGAGYGYTF. DNA of the CDR3: TGTGCCACCGAGGCCGCAGGGGCGGGTTATGGCTACACCTTC. V is TRBV10-3 and J is TRBJ1-2, with a weak D call TRBD1 (6 bases). The V and J ends lost 10 bases and 5 bases respectively, with 20 bases between them. Germline V lookup: CDR1 ENHRY, CDR2 SYGVKD. The CDR3 is 14 amino acids.

The V gene is TRBV5-5, the J gene TRBJ1-1, with D possibly being TRBD1 (5 bases). V dropped 4 bases and J dropped 1 base, with 14 bases sitting between them. Germline CDR1 reads SGHKS; CDR2 reads YYEKEE (reference sequence). The CDR3 length is 15 residues. For the CDR3, the DNA is TGTGCCAGCAGCAAACCGGGACGATCGAACACTGAAGCTTTCTTT. Its translation: CASSKPGRSNTEAFF.

The V and J genes are TRBV2 and TRBJ2-2; unclear D gene. The V end lost 6 bases, the J end lost 2 bases, and 4 bases lay between the germline ends. The CDR3 contains 12 residues. Germline CDR1 and CDR2: SNHLY and FYNNEI. CDR3 bases: TGTGCCAGCAGGACAAACACCGGGGAGCTGTTTTTT. Protein: CASRTNTGELFF.

This rearrangement joins TRBV14 to TRBJ1-1; no firm D call. Trimming removed 3 bases at V and 2 bases at J, with 13 bases between. This CDR3 is 15 amino acids long. Per the germline V gene, CDR1 is SGHDN and CDR2 is FVKESK. The CDR3 DNA is TGTGCCAGCAGCCAGATTTGGAACAGTAACACTGAAGCTTTCTTT. It specifies CASSQIWNSNTEAFF.

The V and J genes are TRBV3-1 (or the pseudogene TRBV3-2) and TRBJ2-3; 7 nucleotides agree with TRBD1. Germline V gene data show CDR1 as LGHDT and CDR2 as YNNKEL (reference sequence). There are 18 residues in the CDR3. The V gene end was trimmed by 0 bases and the J gene end by 2 bases; junction bases not matched to a gene: 11. The CDR3 here is CASSQDRKRDRDTDTQYF. The CDR3 DNA reads TGTGCCAGCAGCCAAGATAGGAAGAGGGACAGAGACACAGATACGCAGTATTTT.

The J gene is TRBJ2-2, the V gene TRBV19; TRBD1 matches 8 bases. After removal of 1 base from V and 1 base from J, the junction contained 2 bases not matched to a gene. This CDR3 is 16 amino acids long. CDR1 LNHDA and CDR2 SQIVND come from the germline V gene (reference sequence). In DNA, the CDR3 is TGTGCCAGTAGTATAGGGGGGACAGGGAACACCGGGGAGCTGTTTTTT. It translates to CASSIGGTGNTGELFF.

V and J are TRBV28 and TRBJ2-4, with 7 nucleotides matching TRBD1. Germline CDR1 MDHEN, CDR2 SYDVKM. This CDR3 spans 17 amino acids. Trimming cost V 3 bases and J 0 bases; bases outside gene matches: 8. The CDR3, as DNA: TGTGCCAGCAGTTTGAGGGGACAGCTTCTAGCCAAAAACATTCAGTACTTC. Translation: CASSLRGQLLAKNIQYF.

The V gene is TRBV7-8, the J gene TRBJ1-4; no definite D call. The CDR3 is made up of 17 amino acids. Germline lookup yields CDR1 SGHVS and CDR2 FQNEAQ. V was clipped by 2 bases and J by 2 bases, with 15 bases between them. CDR3 sequence: CASSLRFFGQTNEKLFF. CDR3 sequence (DNA): TGTGCCAGCAGCTTAAGATTTTTCGGCCAGACTAATGAAAAACTGTTTTTT. Filled out from reference TRBV7-8 and TRBJ1-4, the complete variable domain reads GAGVSQSPRYKVAKRGQDVALRCDPISGHVSLFWYQQALGQGPEFLTYFQNEAQLDKSGLPSDRFFAERPEGSVSTLKIQRTQQEDSAVYLCASSLRFFGQTNEKLFFGSGTQLSVL.

This chain connects TRBV19 to TRBJ2-1, with a possible D match to TRBD2 (5 bases). The V and J ends lost 3 bases and 0 bases respectively, with 9 bases between them. This CDR3 is built from 15 residues. Looked up from germline, CDR1 is LNHDA and CDR2 is SQIVND (reference sequence). CDR3 bases: TGTGCCAGTAGTATCCGGGGAATCTCCTACAATGAGCAGTTCTTC. The encoded protein is CASSIRGISYNEQFF.

The V and J genes are TRBV4-2 and TRBJ1-3, with D unresolved. V lost 4 bases and J 2 bases, leaving 6 bases between the germline ends. CDR1 LGHNA and CDR2 YNFKEQ come from the germline V gene. The CDR3 loop spans 13 amino acids. CDR3 amino acids: CASSLWTGNTIYF. The CDR3 coding sequence is TGTGCCAGCAGCCTCTGGACTGGAAACACCATATATTTT.

This chain links TRBV6-5 with TRBJ2-7; D gene uncertain. CDR1 and CDR2 from the germline V gene are MNHEY and SVGAGI. The CDR3 consists of 13 residues. V lost 6 bases to trimming and J lost 2 bases, with 11 bases between them. CDR3 amino acids: CASRNGRTYEQYF. CDR3 coding DNA: TGTGCCAGCAGAAACGGCCGGACCTACGAGCAGTACTTC.

The rearrangement links TRBV7-6 to TRBJ2-2, with 7 bases lining up with TRBD2. This CDR3 is 14 amino acids long. From germline, CDR1 is SGHVS and CDR2 FNYEAQ. V was clipped by 5 bases and J by 6 bases; unmatched bases: 6. DNA of the CDR3: TGTGCCAGCAGCCGCGGGGGAATCCCCGGGGAGCTGTTTTTT. Protein: CASSRGGIPGELFF.

This clone was picked up one time. This rearrangement joins TRBV28 to TRBJ1-1, with 9 bases that match TRBD1. CDR3 length: 14 amino acids. Germline loops: CDR1 MDHEN, CDR2 SYDVKM. With 5 bases clipped from V and 5 bases from J, the junction kept 6 bases outside the gene matches. CDR3 region: CASSRTGEGTEAFF. CDR3 bases: TGTGCCAGCAGTCGGACAGGGGAGGGGACTGAAGCTTTCTTT.

The chain has TRBV3-1 (or the pseudogene TRBV3-2) and TRBJ1-1; 7 nucleotides match TRBD1. Germline V gene data show CDR1 as LGHDT and CDR2 as YNNKEL (reference sequence). CDR3 size: 14 residues. Losses at the gene ends were 1 base for V and 6 bases for J; bases not matched to a gene: 5. CDR3 DNA sequence: TGTGCCAGCAGCCAAGTAGGGGGCCTTCCTGAAGCTTTCTTT. The encoded protein is CASSQVGGLPEAFF.

V usage is TRBV19 and J usage is TRBJ1-1; unclear D gene. Germline V gene data show CDR1 as LNHDA and CDR2 as SQIVND (reference sequence). The length of the CDR3 is 13 residues. Trimming removed 6 bases at V and 1 base at J, with 9 bases between. CDR3 residues: CASSSTWNTEAFF. Here the CDR3 DNA reads TGTGCCAGTAGCTCTACCTGGAACACTGAAGCTTTCTTT.

V and J are TRBV19 and TRBJ1-5, with unresolved D. The CDR3 runs to 14 residues. V lost 7 bases, J lost 4 bases, and 14 bases lay in between. Looked up from germline, CDR1 is LNHDA and CDR2 is SQIVND (reference sequence). Here the CDR3 reads CASTNVGYNQPQHF. The CDR3, as DNA: TGTGCCAGTACCAACGTTGGGTATAATCAGCCCCAGCATTTT.

The chain is built from TRBV19 and TRBJ2-1; 9 bases are a match to TRBD1. CDR3 length: 15 residues. CDR1 is LNHDA, CDR2 SQIVND, per germline (reference sequence). After removal of 7 bases from V and 2 bases from J, the junction contained 6 bases not matched to a gene. CDR3 sequence (DNA): TGTGCCAGTAATACAGGGGGCGATCCCTACAATGAGCAGTTCTTC. It is translated as CASNTGGDPYNEQFF. Based on the CDR3 plus reference TRBV19 and TRBJ2-1, the full variable domain is DGGITQSPKYLFRKEGQNVTLSCEQNLNHDAMYWYRQDPGQGLRLIYYSQIVNDFQKGDIAEGYSVSREKKESFPLTVTSAQKNPTAFYLCASNTGGDPYNEQFFGPGTRLTVL.

The CDR3 DNA is TGTGCCAGTCATGACAGTAGCAATCAGCCCCAGCATTTT. Translated: CASHDSSNQPQHF. V usage is TRBV28 and J usage is TRBJ1-5, with D possibly TRBD1 on 5 matching bases. The ends were cut back, 9 bases at V and 0 bases at J, with 9 bases in the middle. This CDR3 spans 13 amino acids. CDR1 and CDR2 from the germline V gene are MDHEN and SYDVKM.

The chain uses TRBV5-6 and TRBJ2-7, with TRBD1 as a possible D gene (5 bases). Germline V CDR1 and CDR2: SGHDT, YYEEEE. The V end lost 2 bases, the J end lost 5 bases, and 14 bases lay between the germline ends. CDR3 length: 14 residues. CDR3 loop: CASSFARVRHEQYF. The CDR3 DNA follows: TGTGCCAGCAGCTTTGCCAGGGTTAGACACGAGCAGTACTTC.

V is TRBV18 and J is TRBJ2-1; 12 nucleotides agree with TRBD2. Trimming removed 3 bases from V and 0 bases from J; junction bases left unmatched: 3. The CDR3 consists of 17 residues. Germline loops: CDR1 KGHSH, CDR2 LQKENI. CDR3 amino acids: CASSPLTSGSSYNEQFF. CDR3 bases: TGTGCCAGCTCACCCTTGACTAGCGGGAGCTCCTACAATGAGCAGTTCTTC.

This clone was found once. The V gene is TRBV3-1 (or the pseudogene TRBV3-2), the J gene TRBJ1-1; D unclear. Germline CDR1 and CDR2: LGHDT and YNNKEL (reference sequence). V dropped 2 bases and J dropped 0 bases, with 1 base sitting between them. This CDR3 contains 12 residues. CDR3: CASSQLNTEAFF. In nucleotides, the CDR3 is TGTGCCAGCAGCCAACTGAACACTGAAGCTTTCTTT.